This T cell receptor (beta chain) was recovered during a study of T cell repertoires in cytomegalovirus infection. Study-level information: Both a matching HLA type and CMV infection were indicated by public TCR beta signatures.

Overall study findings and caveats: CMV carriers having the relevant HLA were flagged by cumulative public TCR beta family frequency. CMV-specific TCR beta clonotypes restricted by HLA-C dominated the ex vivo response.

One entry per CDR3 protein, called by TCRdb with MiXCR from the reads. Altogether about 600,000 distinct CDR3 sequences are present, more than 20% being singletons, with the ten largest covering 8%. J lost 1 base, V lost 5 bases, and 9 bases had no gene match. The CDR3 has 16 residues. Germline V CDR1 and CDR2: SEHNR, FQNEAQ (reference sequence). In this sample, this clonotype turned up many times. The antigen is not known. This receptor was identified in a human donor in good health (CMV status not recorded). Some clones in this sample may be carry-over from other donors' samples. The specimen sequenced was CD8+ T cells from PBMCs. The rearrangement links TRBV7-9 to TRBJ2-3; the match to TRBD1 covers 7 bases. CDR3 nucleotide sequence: TGTGCCAGCAGCGGGGCACGGGACAGAGGCACAGATACGCAGTATTTT. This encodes CASSGARDRGTDTQYF.